A selection of T cell receptor beta chains follows, all from one sample in a study of CD8 T cells in ankylosing spondylitis. TCRdb called the 5' RACE reads again in MiXCR, with one record for every CDR3 protein. The repertoire holds around 130,000 distinct CDR3 sequences, about 6.4% seen once, with 10% to 15% in the top ten. Sequencing was performed on blood, either unsorted or a sorted T cell fraction (not recorded which). The source is a male donor with ankylosing spondylitis or in good health (not recorded which). Both conserved end residues are part of each CDR3. Fields, in order: D gene, clone size, CDR3 length, V gene, J gene, CDR3 DNA, CDR3 protein. The D gene is left open where the match is weak. Some rows have no size entry. The others give once, few or many, or a class for an expanded clone.

D gene: TRBD1; clone size: many; CDR3 length: 17; V gene: TRBV10-3; J gene: TRBJ2-1; CDR3 DNA: TGTGCCATCAGTGAGGCTCCGGGACAGGGTTCATACAATGAGCAGTTCTTC; CDR3 protein: CAISEAPGQGSYNEQFF
D gene: .; clone size: many; CDR3 length: 13; V gene: TRBV5-1; J gene: TRBJ1-2; CDR3 DNA: TGCGCCAGCAGCTTGGCAGAAAACTATGGCTACACCTTC; CDR3 protein: CASSLAENYGYTF
D gene: TRBD1; clone size: many; CDR3 length: 15; V gene: TRBV28; J gene: TRBJ2-7; CDR3 DNA: TGTGCCAGCAATGATCGAAGGACAGGAGGATCCTCGCAGTACTTC; CDR3 protein: CASNDRRTGGSSQYF
D gene: .; clone size: many; CDR3 length: 15; V gene: TRBV5-1; J gene: TRBJ1-1; CDR3 DNA: TGCGCCAGCAGCTTGATAACAGCAGGGTTCACTGAAGCTTTCTTT; CDR3 protein: CASSLITAGFTEAFF
D gene: .; clone size: many; CDR3 length: 13; V gene: TRBV6-4; J gene: TRBJ2-2; CDR3 DNA: TGTGCCAGCAGTGACTCTGAGGCCGGGGAGCTGTTTTTT; CDR3 protein: CASSDSEAGELFF
D gene: .; clone size: many; CDR3 length: 13; V gene: TRBV7-2; J gene: TRBJ1-5; CDR3 DNA: TGTGCCAGCAGCTACTTCGAAGGGCAGCCCCAGCATTTT; CDR3 protein: CASSYFEGQPQHF
D gene: .; clone size: many; CDR3 length: 14; V gene: TRBV5-1; J gene: TRBJ2-2; CDR3 DNA: TGCGCCAGCAGCTTGTTAGCGGATCCCGGGGAGCTGTTTTTT; CDR3 protein: CASSLLADPGELFF
D gene: .; clone size: many; CDR3 length: 10; V gene: TRBV20-1; J gene: TRBJ1-4; CDR3 DNA: TGCACCGAACCTAATGAAAAACTGTTTTTT; CDR3 protein: CTEPNEKLFF
D gene: TRBD2; clone size: many; CDR3 length: 18; V gene: TRBV7-2; J gene: TRBJ2-1; CDR3 DNA: TGTGCCAGCAGCTTACGCCAGGCGGGACTAGCGGGCTACAATGAGCAGTTCTTC; CDR3 protein: CASSLRQAGLAGYNEQFF
D gene: TRBD2; clone size: .; CDR3 length: 20; V gene: TRBV15; J gene: TRBJ2-2; CDR3 DNA: TGTGCCACCAGCAGAGGGGCCGACTCTAGCGGGACGTTCCACACCGGGGAGCTGTTTTTT; CDR3 protein: CATSRGADSSGTFHTGELFF
D gene: .; clone size: many; CDR3 length: 12; V gene: TRBV20-1; J gene: TRBJ2-7; CDR3 DNA: TGCAGTGCTTTACGGGATCCCAACGAGCAGTACTTC; CDR3 protein: CSALRDPNEQYF
D gene: .; clone size: many; CDR3 length: 14; V gene: TRBV28; J gene: TRBJ2-1; CDR3 DNA: TGTGCCAGCAGTCCGGCCGGAATTAGCAATGAGCAGTTCTTC; CDR3 protein: CASSPAGISNEQFF
D gene: .; clone size: many; CDR3 length: 13; V gene: TRBV27; J gene: TRBJ1-3; CDR3 DNA: TGTGCCAGCAGTTTAATGCCGGGGGCCTACTTATATTTT; CDR3 protein: CASSLMPGAYLYF
D gene: .; clone size: .; CDR3 length: 17; V gene: TRBV11-2; J gene: TRBJ2-1; CDR3 DNA: TGTGCCAGCAGCTTAGAAGTAGCTGGGGTCCCCTTCAATGAGCAGTTCTTC; CDR3 protein: CASSLEVAGVPFNEQFF
D gene: .; clone size: few; CDR3 length: 13; V gene: TRBV20-1; J gene: TRBJ1-4; CDR3 DNA: TGCAGTGCTACTAGGGGAGGTGAAGAAAAACTGTTTTTT; CDR3 protein: CSATRGGEEKLFF
D gene: .; clone size: many; CDR3 length: 13; V gene: TRBV18; J gene: TRBJ1-1; CDR3 DNA: TGTGCCAGCTCACCACAGGGGGACACTGAAGCTTTCTTT; CDR3 protein: CASSPQGDTEAFF
D gene: .; clone size: many; CDR3 length: 14; V gene: TRBV20-1; J gene: TRBJ1-5; CDR3 DNA: TGCAGTGCTTTACAGGGAGGAAGCAATCAGCCCCAGCATTTT; CDR3 protein: CSALQGGSNQPQHF
D gene: .; clone size: many; CDR3 length: 14; V gene: TRBV20-1; J gene: TRBJ1-5; CDR3 DNA: TGCAGTGCTAGAGCTCGGGAGTACGATCAGCCCCAGCATTTT; CDR3 protein: CSARAREYDQPQHF
D gene: .; clone size: many; CDR3 length: 16; V gene: TRBV7-2; J gene: TRBJ1-5; CDR3 DNA: TGTGCCAGCAGCTTAAATTTGGGGGCAGACAATCAGCCCCAGCATTTT; CDR3 protein: CASSLNLGADNQPQHF
D gene: TRBD2; clone size: many; CDR3 length: 15; V gene: TRBV6-1; J gene: TRBJ2-3; CDR3 DNA: TGTGCCAGCAGAAGTAGCGGGGGGCGGGCAGATACGCAGTATTTT; CDR3 protein: CASRSSGGRADTQYF
D gene: TRBD2; clone size: many; CDR3 length: 15; V gene: TRBV7-2; J gene: TRBJ2-7; CDR3 DNA: TGTGCCAGCAGGCTACCGGGACTAGCGCTTTACGAGCAGTACTTC; CDR3 protein: CASRLPGLALYEQYF
D gene: .; clone size: many; CDR3 length: 13; V gene: TRBV19; J gene: TRBJ2-1; CDR3 DNA: TGTGCCAGTAGCGGGGGTATGTACAATGAGCAGTTCTTC; CDR3 protein: CASSGGMYNEQFF
D gene: TRBD1; clone size: many; CDR3 length: 14; V gene: TRBV5-6; J gene: TRBJ2-5; CDR3 DNA: TGTGCCAGCAGCGGACAGGGGGAACAAGAGACCCAGTACTTC; CDR3 protein: CASSGQGEQETQYF
D gene: .; clone size: many; CDR3 length: 15; V gene: TRBV5-1; J gene: TRBJ1-4; CDR3 DNA: TGCGCCAGCAGCCCATCAGGGACCACTAATGAAAAACTGTTTTTT; CDR3 protein: CASSPSGTTNEKLFF
D gene: .; clone size: many; CDR3 length: 15; V gene: TRBV20-1; J gene: TRBJ2-1; CDR3 DNA: TGCAGTGCTATCAGGGGCGGGAAACTCTACAATGAGCAGTTCTTC; CDR3 protein: CSAIRGGKLYNEQFF
D gene: .; clone size: many; CDR3 length: 13; V gene: TRBV5-1; J gene: TRBJ1-5; CDR3 DNA: TGCGCCAGCAGCTTGGAGGACAATCAGCCCCAGCATTTT; CDR3 protein: CASSLEDNQPQHF
D gene: TRBD1; clone size: .; CDR3 length: 16; V gene: TRBV14; J gene: TRBJ1-2; CDR3 DNA: TGTGCCAGCAGCCTCCGGACAGGTGAAGCTAACTATGGCTACACCTTC; CDR3 protein: CASSLRTGEANYGYTF
D gene: .; clone size: many; CDR3 length: 15; V gene: TRBV5-1; J gene: TRBJ1-1; CDR3 DNA: TGCGCCAGCAGCTTGGAGTGGGGTAGGAGCACTGAAGCTTTCTTT; CDR3 protein: CASSLEWGRSTEAFF
D gene: .; clone size: many; CDR3 length: 16; V gene: TRBV5-1; J gene: TRBJ2-5; CDR3 DNA: TGCGCCAGCAGCTTAAAGGTGGGAATTCTTACAGAGACCCAGTACTTC; CDR3 protein: CASSLKVGILTETQYF
D gene: .; clone size: many; CDR3 length: 13; V gene: TRBV5-1; J gene: TRBJ1-1; CDR3 DNA: TGCGCCAGCAGCTACGGTGGGGATACTGAAGCTTTCTTT; CDR3 protein: CASSYGGDTEAFF
D gene: .; clone size: many; CDR3 length: 14; V gene: TRBV5-1; J gene: TRBJ2-1; CDR3 DNA: TGCGCCAGCAGAGAGCACGACAAATTAAATGAGCAGTTCTTC; CDR3 protein: CASREHDKLNEQFF
D gene: .; clone size: many; CDR3 length: 13; V gene: TRBV7-9; J gene: TRBJ1-1; CDR3 DNA: TGTGCCAGCAGCTTAGGGCCCGTGCCTGAAGCTTTCTTT; CDR3 protein: CASSLGPVPEAFF
D gene: .; clone size: many; CDR3 length: 11; V gene: TRBV5-1; J gene: TRBJ2-1; CDR3 DNA: TGCGCCAGCAGCTTGGAAGCGGAGAAGTTCTTC; CDR3 protein: CASSLEAEKFF
D gene: .; clone size: many; CDR3 length: 14; V gene: TRBV29-1; J gene: TRBJ2-1; CDR3 DNA: TGCAGCGTTGAAGTCGGACTGGCCTACAATGAGCAGTTCTTC; CDR3 protein: CSVEVGLAYNEQFF
D gene: TRBD1; clone size: many; CDR3 length: 15; V gene: TRBV9; J gene: TRBJ2-1; CDR3 DNA: TGTGCCAGCAGCGTAGCTGGACAGGGTTTTAATGAGCAGTTCTTC; CDR3 protein: CASSVAGQGFNEQFF
D gene: TRBD1; clone size: many; CDR3 length: 14; V gene: TRBV5-5; J gene: TRBJ1-2; CDR3 DNA: TGTGCCAGCAGCTTCGACAGGGGGGGCTATGGCTACACCTTC; CDR3 protein: CASSFDRGGYGYTF
D gene: .; clone size: many; CDR3 length: 15; V gene: TRBV28; J gene: TRBJ2-4; CDR3 DNA: TGTGCCAGCCGAGGGGGAGAGATAGCCAAAAACATTCAGTACTTC; CDR3 protein: CASRGGEIAKNIQYF
D gene: .; clone size: many; CDR3 length: 15; V gene: TRBV7-2; J gene: TRBJ1-6; CDR3 DNA: TGTGCCAGCAGCCCCCGGGACTTTGGGAATTCACCCCTCCACTTT; CDR3 protein: CASSPRDFGNSPLHF
D gene: .; clone size: many; CDR3 length: 13; V gene: TRBV20-1; J gene: TRBJ1-5; CDR3 DNA: TGCAGTGCTTCGCCGGGGCCAAATCAGCCCCAGCATTTT; CDR3 protein: CSASPGPNQPQHF
D gene: .; clone size: many; CDR3 length: 13; V gene: TRBV11-2; J gene: TRBJ2-3; CDR3 DNA: TGTGCCAGCAGCTTAGCGGGCACAGATACGCAGTATTTT; CDR3 protein: CASSLAGTDTQYF
D gene: TRBD1; clone size: many; CDR3 length: 19; V gene: TRBV11-2; J gene: TRBJ2-1; CDR3 DNA: TGTGCCAGCAGCTTAATGACAGGGGCGGCCCTAAGCTCCTACAATGAGCAGTTCTTC; CDR3 protein: CASSLMTGAALSSYNEQFF